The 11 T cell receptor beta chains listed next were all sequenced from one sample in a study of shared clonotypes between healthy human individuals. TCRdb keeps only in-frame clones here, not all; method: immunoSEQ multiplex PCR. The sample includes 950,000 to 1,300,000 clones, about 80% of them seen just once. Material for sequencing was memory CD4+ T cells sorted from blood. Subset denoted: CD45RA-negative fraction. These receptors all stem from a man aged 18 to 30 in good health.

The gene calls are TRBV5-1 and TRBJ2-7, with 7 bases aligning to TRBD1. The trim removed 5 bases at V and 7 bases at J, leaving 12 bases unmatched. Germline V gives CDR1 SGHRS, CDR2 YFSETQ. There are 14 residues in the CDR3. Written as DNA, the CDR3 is TGCGCCAGCAGGACCGGGACAGAGAATGTGGAGCAGTACTTC. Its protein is CASRTGTENVEQYF.

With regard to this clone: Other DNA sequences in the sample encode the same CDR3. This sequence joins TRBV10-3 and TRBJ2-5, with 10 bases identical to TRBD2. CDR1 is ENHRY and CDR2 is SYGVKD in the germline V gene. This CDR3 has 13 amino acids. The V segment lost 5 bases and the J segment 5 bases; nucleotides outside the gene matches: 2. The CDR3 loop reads CAISPSGSETQYF. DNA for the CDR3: TGTGCCATCAGTCCTAGCGGGAGCGAGACCCAGTACTTC.

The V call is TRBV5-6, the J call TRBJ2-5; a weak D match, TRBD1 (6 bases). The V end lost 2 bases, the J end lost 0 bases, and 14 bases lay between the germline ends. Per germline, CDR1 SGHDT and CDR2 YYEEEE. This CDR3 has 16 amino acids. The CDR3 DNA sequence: TGTGCCAGCAGCTTTACAGGGCCAGCGTACCAAGAGACCCAGTACTTC. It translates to CASSFTGPAYQETQYF.

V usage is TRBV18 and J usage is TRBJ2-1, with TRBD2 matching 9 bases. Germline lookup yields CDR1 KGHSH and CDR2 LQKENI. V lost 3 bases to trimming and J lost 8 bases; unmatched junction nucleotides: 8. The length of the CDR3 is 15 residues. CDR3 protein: CASSPVSSGADEQFF. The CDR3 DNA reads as TGTGCCAGCTCACCGGTCTCTAGCGGGGCGGATGAGCAGTTCTTC.

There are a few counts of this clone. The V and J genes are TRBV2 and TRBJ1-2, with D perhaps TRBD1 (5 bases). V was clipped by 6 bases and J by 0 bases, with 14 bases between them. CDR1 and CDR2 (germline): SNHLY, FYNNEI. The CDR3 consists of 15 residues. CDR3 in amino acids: CASRLDSLSNYGYTF. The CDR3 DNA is TGTGCCAGCAGGCTCGACAGTTTGTCTAACTATGGCTACACCTTC.

CDR3 DNA: TGTGCCATCAGTGAGCCGGGGGGCTCTGGGGCCAACGTCCTGACTTTC. As protein: CAISEPGGSGANVLTF. The chain uses TRBV10-3 and TRBJ2-6, with 7 bases fitting TRBD2. The CDR3 contains 16 residues. Trimming cost V 2 bases and J 0 bases; bases outside gene matches: 1. Germline CDR1 ENHRY, CDR2 SYGVKD.

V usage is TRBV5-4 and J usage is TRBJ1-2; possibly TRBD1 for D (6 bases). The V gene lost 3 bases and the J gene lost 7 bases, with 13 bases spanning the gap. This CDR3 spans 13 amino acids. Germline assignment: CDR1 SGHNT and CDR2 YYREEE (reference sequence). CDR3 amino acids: CASSSGSRGGYTF. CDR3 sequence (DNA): TGTGCCAGCAGCTCCGGGTCCAGGGGTGGCTACACCTTC. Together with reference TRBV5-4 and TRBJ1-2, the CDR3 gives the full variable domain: ETGVTQSPTHLIKTRGQQVTLRCSSQSGHNTVSWYQQALGQGPQFIFQYYREEENGRGNFPPRFSGLQFPNYSSELNVNALELDDSALYLCASSSGSRGGYTFGSGTRLTVV.

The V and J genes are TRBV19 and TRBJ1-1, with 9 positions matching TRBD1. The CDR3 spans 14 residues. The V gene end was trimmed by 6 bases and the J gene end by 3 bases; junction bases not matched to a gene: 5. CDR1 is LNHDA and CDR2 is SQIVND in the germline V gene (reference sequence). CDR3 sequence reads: CASSLQGADTEAFF. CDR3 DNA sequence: TGTGCCAGTAGCCTACAGGGGGCGGACACTGAAGCTTTCTTT.

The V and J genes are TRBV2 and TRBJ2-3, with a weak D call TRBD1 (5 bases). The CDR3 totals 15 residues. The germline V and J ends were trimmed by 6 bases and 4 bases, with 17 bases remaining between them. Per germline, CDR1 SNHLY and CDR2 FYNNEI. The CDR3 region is CASRQTVVAPDTQYF. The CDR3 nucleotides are TGTGCCAGCAGACAGACAGTTGTCGCTCCAGATACGCAGTATTTT.

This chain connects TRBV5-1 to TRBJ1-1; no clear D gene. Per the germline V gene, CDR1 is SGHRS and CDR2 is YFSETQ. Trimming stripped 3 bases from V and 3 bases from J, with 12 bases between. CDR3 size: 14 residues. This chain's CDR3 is CASSWGLWDTEAFF. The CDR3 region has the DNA TGCGCCAGCAGCTGGGGTCTTTGGGACACTGAAGCTTTCTTT. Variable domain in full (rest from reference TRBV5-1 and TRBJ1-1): KAGVTQTPRYLIKTRGQQVTLSCSPISGHRSVSWYQQTPGQGLQFLFEYFSETQRNKGNFPGRFSGRQFSNSRSEMNVSTLELGDSALYLCASSWGLWDTEAFFGQGTRLTVV.

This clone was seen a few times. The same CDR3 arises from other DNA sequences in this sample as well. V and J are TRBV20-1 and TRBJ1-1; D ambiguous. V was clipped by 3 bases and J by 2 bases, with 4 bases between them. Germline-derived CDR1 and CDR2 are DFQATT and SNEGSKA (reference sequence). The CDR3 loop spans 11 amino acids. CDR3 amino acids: CSASPNTEAFF. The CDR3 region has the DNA TGCAGTGCTAGTCCCAACACTGAAGCTTTCTTT.